This TCR beta chain derives from a study of Graves' ophthalmopathy and Graves' hyperthyroidism. Study-wide results and caveats: This model predicted ophthalmopathy progression (sensitivity roughly 70%, specificity about 72%). The 13-signature model separated ophthalmopathy from stable hyperthyroidism at almost 90% sensitivity and almost 83% specificity.

Germline V lookup: CDR1 LGHDT, CDR2 YNNKEL (reference sequence). The CDR3 has 14 residues. Turning to this clonotype: Its specificity is not known. A junction end diverges from the germline sequence, so it may reflect a read error.

TCR beta CDR3 regions were amplified from RNA transcripts. In the first round, RT-PCR was carried out with HTBI primers, and a multiplex PCR formed the second round. TCRdb used MiXCR to reprocess the multiplex PCR reads, holding one entry per CDR3 protein. The sample has 170,000 or so distinct CDR3 sequences; over 35% are singletons. The TCR originated in a woman aged 40-49 years with Graves' ophthalmopathy. V is TRBV3-1 and J is TRBJ2-4; tentative D call: TRBD2 (5 bases). Source material: peripheral blood. Here the CDR3 reads CASSQAGYKNIRYF. The CDR3 nucleotides are TGTGCCAGCAGCCAAGCGGGATACAAAAACATTCGGTACTTC.